This TCR beta chain stems from a study of post-analysis software for immune sequencing data. Study context: Progressive-relapsing, secondary progressive and relapsing-remitting multiple sclerosis were among the disease courses included.

The study, taken as a whole, reports: Patients used roughly five TRBV segments, including TRBV5-6, TRBV5-1 and TRBV20-1, more often than controls. Normalized Chao1 diversity in multiple sclerosis patients fell significantly below that of controls.

V was cut by 2 bases and J by 1 base, with 9 bases left in between. Germline loops: CDR1 SNHLY, CDR2 FYNNEI. This CDR3 has 15 residues. Tagging with unique molecular identifiers was a feature of the TCR beta cDNA libraries. Each batch of about 0.95 to 11 million T cells produced hundreds of thousands of cDNA molecules. TCRdb analysed the PCR reads with MiXCR anew, one entry per CDR3 protein. Here the sample spans 250,000 to 300,000 distinct CDR3 sequences, just over 35% being singletons. As concerns this clonotype: The target antigen is unknown.

V gene TRBV2 combines with J gene TRBJ2-4; D remains unclear. This TCR came from a girl aged 10 to 17 with multiple sclerosis. The sequenced material came from blood. CDR3 region: CASSELGLAKNIQYF. CDR3 nucleotide sequence: TGTGCCAGCAGTGAACTAGGCCTGGCCAAAAACATTCAGTACTTC.